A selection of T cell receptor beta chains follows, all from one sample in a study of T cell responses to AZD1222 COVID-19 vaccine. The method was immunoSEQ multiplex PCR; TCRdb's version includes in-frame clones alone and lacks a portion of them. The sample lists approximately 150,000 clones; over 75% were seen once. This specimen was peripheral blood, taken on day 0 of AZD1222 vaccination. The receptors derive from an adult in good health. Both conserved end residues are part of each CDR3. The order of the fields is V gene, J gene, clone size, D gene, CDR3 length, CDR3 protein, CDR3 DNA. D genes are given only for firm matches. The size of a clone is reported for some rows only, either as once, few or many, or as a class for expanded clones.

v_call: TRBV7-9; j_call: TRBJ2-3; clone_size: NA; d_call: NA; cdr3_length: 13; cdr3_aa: CASSSAGTDTQYF; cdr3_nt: TGTGCCAGCAGCTCTGCCGGCACAGATACGCAGTATTTT
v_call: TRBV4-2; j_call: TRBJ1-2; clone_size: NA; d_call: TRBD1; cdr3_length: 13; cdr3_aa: CASSITGGAGYTF; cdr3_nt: TGTGCCAGCAGCATTACAGGGGGCGCGGGCTACACCTTC
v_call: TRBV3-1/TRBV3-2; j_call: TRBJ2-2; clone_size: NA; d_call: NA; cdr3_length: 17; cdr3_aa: CASSQVAGTENTGELFF; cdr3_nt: TGTGCCAGCAGCCAGGTCGCCGGGACGGAAAACACCGGGGAGCTGTTTTTT
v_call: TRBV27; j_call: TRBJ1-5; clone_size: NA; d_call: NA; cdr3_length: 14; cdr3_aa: CASGTGDSNQPQHF; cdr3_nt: TGTGCCAGCGGGACTGGGGATAGCAATCAGCCCCAGCATTTT
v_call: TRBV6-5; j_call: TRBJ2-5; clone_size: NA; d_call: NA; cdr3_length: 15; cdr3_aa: CASSHQGNREETQYF; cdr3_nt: TGTGCCAGCAGTCATCAGGGAAACAGAGAAGAGACCCAGTACTTC
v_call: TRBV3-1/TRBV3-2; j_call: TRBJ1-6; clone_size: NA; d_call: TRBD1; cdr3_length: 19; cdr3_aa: CASSHFSGTGSSYNSPLHF; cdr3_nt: TGTGCCAGCAGCCACTTCTCCGGGACAGGGAGCTCCTATAATTCACCCCTCCACTTT
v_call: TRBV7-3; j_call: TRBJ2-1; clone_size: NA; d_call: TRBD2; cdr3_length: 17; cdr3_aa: CASSQQPLAGFDNEQFF; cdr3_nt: TGTGCCAGCAGCCAACAGCCTCTAGCGGGATTCGACAATGAGCAGTTCTTC
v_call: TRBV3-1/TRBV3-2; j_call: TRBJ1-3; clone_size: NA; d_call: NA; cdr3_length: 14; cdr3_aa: CASSQIRSGNTIYF; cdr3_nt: TGTGCCAGCAGCCAAATCAGGTCTGGAAACACCATATATTTT
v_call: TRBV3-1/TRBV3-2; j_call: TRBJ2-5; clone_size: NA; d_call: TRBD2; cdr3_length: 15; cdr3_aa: CASGDLAGVGETQYF; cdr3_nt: TGTGCCAGCGGCGATTTAGCGGGAGTGGGAGAGACCCAGTACTTC
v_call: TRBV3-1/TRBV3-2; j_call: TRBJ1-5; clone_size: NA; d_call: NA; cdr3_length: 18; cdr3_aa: CASSQDPSALSRHQPQHF; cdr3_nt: TGTGCCAGCAGCCAAGATCCCAGTGCCCTATCCCGTCATCAGCCCCAGCATTTT
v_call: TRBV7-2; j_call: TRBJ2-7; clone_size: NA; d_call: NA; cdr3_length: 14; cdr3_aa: CASSLGGPNREQYF; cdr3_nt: TGTGCCAGCAGCTTAGGGGGGCCGAATCGCGAGCAGTACTTC
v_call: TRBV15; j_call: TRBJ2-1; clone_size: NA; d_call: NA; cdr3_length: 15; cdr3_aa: CATSREASSYNEQFF; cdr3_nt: TGTGCCACCAGCAGAGAAGCTAGCTCCTACAATGAGCAGTTCTTC
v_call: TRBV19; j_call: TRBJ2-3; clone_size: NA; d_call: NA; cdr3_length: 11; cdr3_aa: CASSMRDTQYF; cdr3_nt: TGTGCCAGTAGTATGAGAGATACGCAGTATTTT
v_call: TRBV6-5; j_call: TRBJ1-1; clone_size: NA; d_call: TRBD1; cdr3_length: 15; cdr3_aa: CATRAGRQGWTEAFF; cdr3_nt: TGTGCCACTAGGGCTGGGCGACAGGGTTGGACTGAAGCTTTCTTT
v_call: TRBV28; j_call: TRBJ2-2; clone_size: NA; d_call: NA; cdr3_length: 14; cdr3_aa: CASSYRRVLGELFF; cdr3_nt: TGTGCCAGCAGTTACCGCAGGGTTCTCGGGGAGCTGTTTTTT
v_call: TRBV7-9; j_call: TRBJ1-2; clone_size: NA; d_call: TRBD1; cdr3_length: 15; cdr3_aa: CASSLSMDRVNGYTF; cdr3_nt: TGTGCCAGCAGCTTAAGTATGGACAGGGTTAATGGCTACACCTTC
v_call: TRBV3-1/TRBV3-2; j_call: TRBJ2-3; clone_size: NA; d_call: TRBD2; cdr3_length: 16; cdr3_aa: CASSQEPAGATDTQYF; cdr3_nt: TGTGCCAGCAGCCAAGAACCAGCGGGGGCCACAGATACGCAGTATTTT
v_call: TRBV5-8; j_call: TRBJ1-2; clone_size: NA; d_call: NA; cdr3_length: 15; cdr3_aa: CASSRNPGIPTGYTF; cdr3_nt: TGTGCCAGCAGCAGAAACCCAGGGATACCAACCGGCTACACCTTC
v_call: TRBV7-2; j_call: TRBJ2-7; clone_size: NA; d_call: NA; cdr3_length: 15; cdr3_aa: CASSLELGPSYEQYF; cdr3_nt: TGTGCCAGCAGCTTAGAGCTGGGCCCCTCCTACGAGCAGTACTTC
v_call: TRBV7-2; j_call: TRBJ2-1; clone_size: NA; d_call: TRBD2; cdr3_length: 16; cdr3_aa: CASSVTGTSSYNEQFF; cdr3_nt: TGTGCCAGCAGCGTGACCGGGACTAGCTCCTACAATGAGCAGTTCTTC
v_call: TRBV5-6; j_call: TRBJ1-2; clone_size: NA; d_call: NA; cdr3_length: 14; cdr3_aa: CASSPGRGLHGYTF; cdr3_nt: TGTGCCAGCAGCCCCGGGCGGGGGCTTCATGGCTACACCTTC
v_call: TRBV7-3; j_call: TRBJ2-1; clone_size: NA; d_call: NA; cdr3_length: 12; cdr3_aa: CASSFREGEQFF; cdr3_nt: TGTGCCAGCAGCTTCCGGGAAGGTGAGCAGTTCTTC
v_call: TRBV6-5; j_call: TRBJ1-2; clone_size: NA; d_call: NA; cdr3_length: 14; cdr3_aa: CASSSLEGVRGYTF; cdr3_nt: TGTGCCAGCAGTTCCCTGGAGGGGGTGAGGGGCTACACCTTC
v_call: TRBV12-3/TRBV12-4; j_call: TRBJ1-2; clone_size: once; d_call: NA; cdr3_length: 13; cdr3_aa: CASSPDRSYGYTF; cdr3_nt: TGTGCCAGCAGCCCCGACCGGAGCTATGGCTACACCTTC
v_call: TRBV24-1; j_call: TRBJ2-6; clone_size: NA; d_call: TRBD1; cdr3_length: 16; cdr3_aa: CATSPGGHSGANVLTF; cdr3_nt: TGTGCCACCTCACCAGGGGGCCATTCTGGGGCCAACGTCCTGACTTTC
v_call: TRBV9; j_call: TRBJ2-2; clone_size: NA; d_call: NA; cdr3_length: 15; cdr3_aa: CASSVVGGNTGELFF; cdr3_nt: TGTGCCAGCAGCGTAGTGGGCGGGAACACCGGGGAGCTGTTTTTT
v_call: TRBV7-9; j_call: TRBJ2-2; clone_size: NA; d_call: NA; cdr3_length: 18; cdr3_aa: CASSLVLMKTRIAGELFF; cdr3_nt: TGTGCCAGCAGCTTAGTTTTGATGAAGACCCGCATCGCCGGGGAGCTGTTTTTT
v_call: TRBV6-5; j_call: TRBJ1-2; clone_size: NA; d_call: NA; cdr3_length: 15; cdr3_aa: CASRRAVGPFDGYTF; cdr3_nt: TGTGCCAGCAGGCGGGCAGTTGGCCCTTTTGATGGCTACACCTTC
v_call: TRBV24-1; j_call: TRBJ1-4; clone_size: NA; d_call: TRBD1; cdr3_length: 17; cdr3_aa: CATSDAGTGTTNEKLFF; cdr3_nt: TGTGCCACCAGTGATGCCGGGACAGGGACAACTAATGAAAAACTGTTTTTT
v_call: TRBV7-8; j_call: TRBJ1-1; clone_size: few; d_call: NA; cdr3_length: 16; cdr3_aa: CASSPSGTRGNTEAFF; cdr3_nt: TGTGCCAGCAGCCCATCTGGGACGCGGGGTAACACTGAAGCTTTCTTT
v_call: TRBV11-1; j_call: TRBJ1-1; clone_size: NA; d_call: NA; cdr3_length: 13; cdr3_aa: CASTYQMNTEAFF; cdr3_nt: TGTGCCAGCACCTACCAGATGAACACTGAAGCTTTCTTT
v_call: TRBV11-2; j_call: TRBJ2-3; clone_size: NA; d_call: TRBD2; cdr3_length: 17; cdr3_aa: CASSLGGVAGATDTQYF; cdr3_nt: TGTGCCAGCAGCTTAGGAGGGGTAGCGGGGGCCACAGATACGCAGTATTTT